Each of the 13 T cell receptor beta chains below was sequenced from the same sample in a study of shared clonotypes between healthy human individuals (dated by TCRdb to 2020 to 2022). To prepare the library, the immunoSEQ multiplex PCR assay was applied. Entries here come from immuneACCESS through TCRdb and include only in-frame sequences with V and J called. Some clones fail to appear in such tables; in the studies checked, an unresolved V gene covers under half of the shortfall, and the cause of the remainder is unknown. The sample table records 850,000 to 1,200,000 clones; 60% to 80% of these occur just once. The ten largest clones represent nearly 1.5% of the sample. Sequencing used memory CD4+ T cells sorted from blood. Explained via the paper, the cell subset or site label denotes: CD45RA-negative fraction. These receptors all come from a young man in good health.

This chain uses TRBV5-1 with TRBJ2-7, with TRBD2 as a possible D gene (5 bases). The CDR3 runs 13 residues. Germline CDR1 and CDR2: SGHRS and YFSETQ. Trimming cost V 4 bases and J 5 bases, with 13 bases left between them. CDR3 protein: CASSEGSSNEQYF. The CDR3 coding sequence is TGCGCCAGCAGCGAAGGTTCTAGCAACGAGCAGTACTTC.

The rearrangement uses TRBV7-2 and TRBJ1-2; TRBD1 might be the D (5 bases). The CDR3 consists of 13 residues. Germline V gives CDR1 SGHTA, CDR2 FQGNSA. V lost 2 bases to trimming and J lost 7 bases, with 11 bases between them. CDR3 amino acids: CASSLRIGAGYTF. The CDR3 region has the DNA TGTGCCAGCAGCTTAAGAATAGGGGCTGGCTACACCTTC.

This clone appeared a single time. The rearrangement links TRBV30 to TRBJ1-2, with D perhaps matching TRBD1 (5 bases). The CDR3 has 11 amino acids. The V end lost 1 base, the J end lost 10 bases, and 10 bases lay between the germline ends. Per germline, CDR1 GTSNPN and CDR2 SVGIG (reference sequence). CDR3 nucleotides: TGTGCCTGGAGTGATCGAGGGGCCTACACCTTC. Translation: CAWSDRGAYTF. The full variable domain, in which reference TRBV30 and TRBJ1-2 provide the parts outside the CDR3, is SQTIHQWPATLVQPVGSPLSLECTVEGTSNPNLYWYRQAAGRGLQLLFYSVGIGQISSEVPQNLSASRPQDRQFILSSKKLLLSDSGFYLCAWSDRGAYTFGSGTRLTVV.

The chain links TRBV6-6 to TRBJ1-2; no firm D call. V lost 2 bases to trimming and J lost 1 base, with 11 bases between them. This CDR3 is 15 amino acids long. Germline V gives CDR1 MNHNY, CDR2 SVGAGI (reference sequence). In DNA, the CDR3 is TGTGCCAGCAGTTACCGTACGGCCTATAACTATGGCTACACCTTC. Translating gives CASSYRTAYNYGYTF.

The chain links TRBV5-1 to TRBJ1-4; tentative D call: TRBD1 (6 bases). This CDR3 contains 15 residues. In germline, CDR1 is SGHRS, CDR2 YFSETQ. Trimming took 0 bases from V and 5 from J, leaving 11 bases between them. For the CDR3, the DNA is TGCGCCAGCAGCTTGGTTTCGGGGGGCAATGAAAAACTGTTTTTT. Translating it yields CASSLVSGGNEKLFF. The whole variable domain, filled in from reference TRBV5-1 and TRBJ1-4, reads KAGVTQTPRYLIKTRGQQVTLSCSPISGHRSVSWYQQTPGQGLQFLFEYFSETQRNKGNFPGRFSGRQFSNSRSEMNVSTLELGDSALYLCASSLVSGGNEKLFFGSGTQLSVL.

In this sample, this clone turned up a few times. Here the CDR3 reads CASSSISSGPAYNEQFF. CDR3 nucleotide sequence: TGTGCCAGCAGTTCCATCTCTAGCGGGCCAGCTTACAATGAGCAGTTCTTC. The genes are TRBV27 and TRBJ2-1, with 8 bases identical to TRBD2. Germline V gives CDR1 MNHEY, CDR2 SMNVEV (reference sequence). V shed 4 bases, J shed 4 bases, and the junction held 12 bases outside the gene matches. The length of the CDR3 is 17 residues.

J is TRBJ1-2 and V is TRBV15, with 8 bases lining up with TRBD1. This CDR3 spans 16 amino acids. Per the germline V gene, CDR1 is LNHNV and CDR2 is YYDKDF (reference sequence). V was pared by 2 bases and J by 8 bases, with 13 bases of the junction left unmatched. The CDR3 is CATSRQVTGEVGGYTF. CDR3 coding DNA: TGTGCCACCAGCAGACAAGTGACAGGGGAGGTGGGGGGCTACACCTTC.

The CDR3 loop reads CASRLRLAGMGEQYF. The CDR3, as DNA: TGTGCCAGCAGGTTAAGACTAGCGGGAATGGGAGAGCAGTACTTC. This chain uses TRBV6-1 with TRBJ2-7; TRBD2 aligns across 11 bases. The junction had 11 bases not matched to a gene; V was cut back by 6 bases and J by 7 bases. This CDR3 is 15 amino acids long. Germline CDR1 MNHNS, CDR2 SASEGT.

This clone was found a few times. The CDR3 sequence: CASSPNQNSNQPQHF. Here the CDR3 DNA reads TGTGCCAGCTCACCGAACCAAAATAGCAATCAGCCCCAGCATTTT. The gene calls are TRBV18 and TRBJ1-5; D is uncertain. CDR3 size: 15 residues. CDR1 and CDR2 from the germline V gene are KGHSH and LQKENI. Trimming removed 3 bases at V and 0 bases at J, with 9 bases between.

Worth noting for this clone: Other DNA sequences in this sample translate to the same CDR3. The rearrangement links TRBV6-5 to TRBJ2-5; the match to TRBD1 covers 10 bases. The J call could be wrong; TRBJ2-7 is a better fit for the DNA end. The length of the CDR3 is 14 residues. The V gene's germline CDR1 is MNHEY and CDR2 SVGAGI. The CDR3 region is CASSRTGGSYEQYF. CDR3 bases: TGTGCCAGCAGTAGGACAGGGGGGTCCTACGAGCAGTACTTC.

The CDR3 DNA is TGTGCCAGCAGCCAGGGAAACCAAGAGACCCAGTACTTC. Its protein product is CASSQGNQETQYF. The chain joins TRBV14 to TRBJ2-5; D gene uncertain. The V end was cut by 3 bases, the J end by 0 bases, with 5 bases between. Germline CDR1 SGHDN, CDR2 FVKESK. This CDR3 comprises 13 residues. Variable domain in full (rest from reference TRBV14 and TRBJ2-5): EAGVTQFPSHSVIEKGQTVTLRCDPISGHDNLYWYRRVMGKEIKFLLHFVKESKQDESGMPNNRFLAERTGGTYSTLKVQPAELEDSGVYFCASSQGNQETQYFGPGTRLLVL.

The V and J genes are TRBV28 and TRBJ2-7, with TRBD1 matching 7 bases. V trimming: 5 bases; J trimming: 1 base; junction bases outside the gene matches: 8. The germline gives CDR1 MDHEN, CDR2 SYDVKM. This CDR3 comprises 15 residues. CDR3 residues: CASSPYRQGSYEQYF. The DNA of the CDR3 is TGTGCCAGCAGTCCCTATCGACAGGGATCCTACGAGCAGTACTTC.

This clone was detected only a few times. This CDR3 reads CASRLAPRFSYYGYTF. The CDR3 DNA follows: TGTGCAAGTCGCTTAGCCCCCAGGTTCTCTTATTATGGCTACACCTTC. The chain joins TRBV12-2 to TRBJ1-2; the listed D gene, TRBD1, was not tested against the DNA. TRBV12-2 is given as a pseudogene. The CDR3 spans 16 residues.